These 6 T cell receptor beta chains were sequenced from one sample in a study of vaccination and CD4 T cells after COVID-19. As for treatment: approximately nine-day PBMC culture with coronavirus spike peptide pools or control peptides (ViraFEST assay). Gathered ahead of the COVID-19 pandemic (2011-2018) were the CD4+ T cells of the unexposed donor. Their specific antigens are unknown. CD4+ T cells that had been cultured provided DNA sequenced with the Oncomine TCR Beta short-read assay. It was from cultured CD4+ T cells that genomic DNA was extracted. A single record per CDR3 protein comes from TCRdb applying MiXCR to the PCR reads. Of roughly 10,000 distinct CDR3 sequences listed, about 29% were seen once; the top ten hold about 19%. The material sequenced was CD4+ T cells from blood, cultured in vitro. The receptors stem from a human donor in good health.

The CDR3 bases are TGTGGGGCAGGGGGCGACTCACCCCTCCACTTT. It encodes CGAGGDSPLHF. The V gene is TRBV30, the J gene TRBJ1-6; 8 bases align to TRBD1. The CDR3 has 11 amino acids. Germline V CDR1 and CDR2: GTSNPN, SVGIG (reference sequence). Full variable domain (missing parts from reference TRBV30 and TRBJ1-6): SQTIHQWPATLVQPVGSPLSLECTVEGTSNPNLYWYRQAAGRGLQLLFYSVGIGQISSEVPQNLSASRPQDRQFILSSKKLLLSDSGFYLCGAGGDSPLHFGNGTRLTVT.

This clonotype has a handful of counts. The V call is TRBV7-6, the J call TRBJ1-5; possible D gene TRBD1, 6 bases. CDR1 is SGHVS and CDR2 is FNYEAQ in the germline V gene. Trimming cost V 5 bases and J 3 bases, with 11 bases left between them. The CDR3 spans 14 residues. The CDR3 coding sequence is TGTGCCAGCAGCCCCACAGGGTACAATCAGCCCCAGCATTTT. Its protein product is CASSPTGYNQPQHF.

The V call is TRBV7-8, the J call TRBJ1-3, with D possibly being TRBD1 (5 bases). V was shortened by 7 bases and J by 1 base, with 11 bases between the two germline ends. Looked up from germline, CDR1 is SGHVS and CDR2 is FQNEAQ. CDR3 length equals 14 residues. The CDR3 sequence: CASTEGWSGNTIYF. The CDR3 coding sequence is TGTGCCAGCACCGAGGGGTGGTCTGGAAACACCATATATTTT.

J is TRBJ2-1 and V is TRBV7-2; D is uncertain. Trimming stripped 1 base from V and 4 bases from J, with 8 bases between. Germline V CDR1 and CDR2: SGHTA, FQGNSA. The CDR3 sequence is 14 residues long. CDR3 coding DNA: TGTGCCAGCAGCTTAGATGGTCCGTACAATGAGCAGTTCTTC. Protein product: CASSLDGPYNEQFF.

The chain joins TRBV21-1 to TRBJ1-1; TRBD1 is the table's D call and was not checked against the DNA. TRBV21-1 is given as a pseudogene. CDR3 size: 17 residues. The CDR3 here is CASSNGTVPYMNTEAFF. Here the CDR3 DNA reads TGTGCCAGCAGCAACGGGACCGTACCCTACATGAACACTGAAGCTTTCTTT.

The chain employs TRBV11-3 and TRBJ2-1; D not certain. The CDR3 covers 13 residues. CDR1 SGHNT and CDR2 YENEEA come from the germline V gene. V lost 1 base, J lost 9 bases, and 10 bases lay in between. The CDR3 sequence is CASSLGPNGEQFF. CDR3 bases: TGTGCCAGCAGCTTAGGGCCGAATGGTGAGCAGTTCTTC.